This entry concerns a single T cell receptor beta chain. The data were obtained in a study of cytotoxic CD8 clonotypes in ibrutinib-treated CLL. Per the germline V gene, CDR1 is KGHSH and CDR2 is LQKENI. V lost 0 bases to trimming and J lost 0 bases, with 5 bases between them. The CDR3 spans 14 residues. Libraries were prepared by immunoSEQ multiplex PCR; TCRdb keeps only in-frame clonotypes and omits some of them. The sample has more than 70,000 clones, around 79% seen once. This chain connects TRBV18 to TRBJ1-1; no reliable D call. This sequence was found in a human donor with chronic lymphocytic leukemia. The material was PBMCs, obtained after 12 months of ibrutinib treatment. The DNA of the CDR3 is TGTGCCAGCTCACCACCGAGCATGAACACTGAAGCTTTCTTT. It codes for CASSPPSMNTEAFF.